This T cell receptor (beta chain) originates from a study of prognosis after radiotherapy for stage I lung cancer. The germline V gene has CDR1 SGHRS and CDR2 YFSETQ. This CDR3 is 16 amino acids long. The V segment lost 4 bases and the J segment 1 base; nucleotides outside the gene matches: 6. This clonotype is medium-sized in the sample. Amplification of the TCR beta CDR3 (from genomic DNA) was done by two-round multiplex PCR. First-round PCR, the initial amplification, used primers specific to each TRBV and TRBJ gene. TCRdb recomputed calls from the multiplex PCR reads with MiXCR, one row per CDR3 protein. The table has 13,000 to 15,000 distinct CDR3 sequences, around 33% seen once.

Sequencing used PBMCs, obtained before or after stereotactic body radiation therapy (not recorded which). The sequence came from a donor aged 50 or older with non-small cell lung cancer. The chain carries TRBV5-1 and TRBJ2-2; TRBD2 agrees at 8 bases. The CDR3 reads CASSQLAEGNTGELFF. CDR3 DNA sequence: TGCGCCAGCAGCCAACTAGCGGAGGGGAACACCGGGGAGCTGTTTTTT.